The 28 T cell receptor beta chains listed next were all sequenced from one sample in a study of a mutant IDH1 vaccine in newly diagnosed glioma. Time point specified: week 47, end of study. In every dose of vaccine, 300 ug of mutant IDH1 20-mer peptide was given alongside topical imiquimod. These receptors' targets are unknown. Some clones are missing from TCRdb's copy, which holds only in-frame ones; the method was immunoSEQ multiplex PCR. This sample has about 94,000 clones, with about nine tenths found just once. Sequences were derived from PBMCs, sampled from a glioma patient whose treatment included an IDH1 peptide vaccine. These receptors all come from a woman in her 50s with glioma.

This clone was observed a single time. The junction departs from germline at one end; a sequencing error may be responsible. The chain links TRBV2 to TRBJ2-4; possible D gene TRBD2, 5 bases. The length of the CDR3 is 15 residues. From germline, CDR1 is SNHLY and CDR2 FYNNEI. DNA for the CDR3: TGTGCCAGCAGTGATGCGGTCCTAGCCAAAAGCATTCAGTACTTC. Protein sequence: CASSDAVLAKSIQYF. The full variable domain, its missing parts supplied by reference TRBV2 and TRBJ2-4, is EPEVTQTPSHQVTQMGQEVILRCVPISNHLYFYWYRQILGQKVEFLVSFYNNEISEKSEIFDDQFSVERPDGSNFTLKIRSTKLEDSAMYFCASSDAVLAKSIQYFGAGTRLSVL.

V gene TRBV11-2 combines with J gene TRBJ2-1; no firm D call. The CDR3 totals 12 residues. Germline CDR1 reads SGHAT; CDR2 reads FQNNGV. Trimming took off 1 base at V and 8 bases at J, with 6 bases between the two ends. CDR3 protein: CASSLAVDEQFF. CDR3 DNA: TGTGCCAGCAGCTTAGCCGTTGATGAGCAGTTCTTC.

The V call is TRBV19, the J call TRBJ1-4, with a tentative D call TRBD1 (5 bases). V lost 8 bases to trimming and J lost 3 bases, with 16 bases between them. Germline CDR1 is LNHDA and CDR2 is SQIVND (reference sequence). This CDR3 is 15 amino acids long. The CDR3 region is CASLDGGRSNEKLFF. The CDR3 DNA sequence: TGTGCCAGTTTGGACGGGGGTCGGTCTAATGAAAAACTGTTTTTT.

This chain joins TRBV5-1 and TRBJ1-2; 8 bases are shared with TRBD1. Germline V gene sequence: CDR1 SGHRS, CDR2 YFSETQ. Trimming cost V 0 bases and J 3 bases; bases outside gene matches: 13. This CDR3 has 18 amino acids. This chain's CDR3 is CASSLVGTGTAGDYGYTF. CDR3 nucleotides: TGCGCCAGCAGCTTGGTTGGGACAGGCACGGCCGGTGACTATGGCTACACCTTC.

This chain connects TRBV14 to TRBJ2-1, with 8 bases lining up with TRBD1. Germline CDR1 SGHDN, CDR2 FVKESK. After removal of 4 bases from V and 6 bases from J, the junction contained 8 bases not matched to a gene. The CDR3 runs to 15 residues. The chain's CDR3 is CASSLRDRILNEQFF. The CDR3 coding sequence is TGTGCCAGCAGCCTCCGGGACAGGATCCTCAATGAGCAGTTCTTC.

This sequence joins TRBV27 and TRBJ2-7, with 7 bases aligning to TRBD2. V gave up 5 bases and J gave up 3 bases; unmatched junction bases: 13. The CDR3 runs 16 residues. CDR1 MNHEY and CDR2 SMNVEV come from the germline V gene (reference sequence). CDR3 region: CASSLTSGGVVYEQYF. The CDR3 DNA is TGTGCCAGCAGTCTGACCTCTGGGGGGGTCGTCTACGAGCAGTACTTC.

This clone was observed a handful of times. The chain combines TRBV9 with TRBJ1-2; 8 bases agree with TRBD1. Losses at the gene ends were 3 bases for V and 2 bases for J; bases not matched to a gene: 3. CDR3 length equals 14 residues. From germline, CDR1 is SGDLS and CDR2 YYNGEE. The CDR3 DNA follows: TGTGCCAGCAGCGACAGGGGGAAGAACTATGGCTACACCTTC. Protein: CASSDRGKNYGYTF.

CDR3 protein: CASSLAPGDTDQPQHF. The CDR3 DNA follows: TGTGCCAGCAGTTTAGCTCCGGGGGACACTGATCAGCCCCAGCATTTT. The chain recombines TRBV5-4 with TRBJ1-5; maybe TRBD1 (6 bases). The V end was cut by 5 bases, the J end by 5 bases, with 20 bases between. Looked up from germline, CDR1 is SGHNT and CDR2 is YYREEE (reference sequence). CDR3 length equals 16 residues. The variable domain in full, with the rest retrieved from reference TRBV5-4 and TRBJ1-5, is ETGVTQSPTHLIKTRGQQVTLRCSSQSGHNTVSWYQQALGQGPQFIFQYYREEENGRGNFPPRFSGLQFPNYSSELNVNALELDDSALYLCASSLAPGDTDQPQHFGDGTRLSIL.

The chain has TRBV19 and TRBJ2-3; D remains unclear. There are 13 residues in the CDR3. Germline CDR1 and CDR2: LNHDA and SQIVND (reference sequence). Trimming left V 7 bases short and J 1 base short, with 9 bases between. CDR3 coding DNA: TGTGCCAGTAAGAGGCTAGGCACAGATACGCAGTATTTT. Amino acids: CASKRLGTDTQYF. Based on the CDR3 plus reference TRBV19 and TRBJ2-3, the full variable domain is DGGITQSPKYLFRKEGQNVTLSCEQNLNHDAMYWYRQDPGQGLRLIYYSQIVNDFQKGDIAEGYSVSREKKESFPLTVTSAQKNPTAFYLCASKRLGTDTQYFGPGTRLTVL.

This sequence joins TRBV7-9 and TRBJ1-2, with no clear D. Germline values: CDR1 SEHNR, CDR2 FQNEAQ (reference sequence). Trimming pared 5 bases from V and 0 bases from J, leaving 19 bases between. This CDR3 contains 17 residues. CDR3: CASSPRRGRSPNYGYTF. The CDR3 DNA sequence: TGTGCCAGCAGCCCTCGGCGAGGCAGGAGTCCTAACTATGGCTACACCTTC. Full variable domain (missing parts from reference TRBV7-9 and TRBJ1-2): DTGVSQNPRHKITKRGQNVTFRCDPISEHNRLYWYRQTLGQGPEFLTYFQNEAQLEKSRLLSDRFSAERPKGSFSTLEIQRTEQGDSAMYLCASSPRRGRSPNYGYTFGSGTRLTVV.

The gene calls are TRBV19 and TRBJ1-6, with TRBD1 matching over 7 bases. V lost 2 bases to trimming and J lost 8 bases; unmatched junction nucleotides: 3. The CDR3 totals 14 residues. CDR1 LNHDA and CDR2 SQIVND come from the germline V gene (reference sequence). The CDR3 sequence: CASSITGDDSPLHF. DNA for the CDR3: TGTGCCAGTAGTATAACAGGGGACGATTCACCCCTCCACTTT.

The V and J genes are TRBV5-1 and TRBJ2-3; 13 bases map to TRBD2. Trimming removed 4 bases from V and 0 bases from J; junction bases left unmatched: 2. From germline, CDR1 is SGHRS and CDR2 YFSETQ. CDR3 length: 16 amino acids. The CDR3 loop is CASSPGLAGSTDTQYF. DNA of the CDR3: TGCGCCAGCAGCCCGGGACTAGCGGGGAGCACAGATACGCAGTATTTT.

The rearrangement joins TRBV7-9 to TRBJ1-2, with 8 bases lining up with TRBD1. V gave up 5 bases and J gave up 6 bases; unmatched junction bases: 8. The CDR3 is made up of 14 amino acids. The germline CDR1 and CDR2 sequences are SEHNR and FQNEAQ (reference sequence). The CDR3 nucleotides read TGTGCCAGCAGCCAGGCAGGGGGCATGAATGGCTACACCTTC. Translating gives CASSQAGGMNGYTF.

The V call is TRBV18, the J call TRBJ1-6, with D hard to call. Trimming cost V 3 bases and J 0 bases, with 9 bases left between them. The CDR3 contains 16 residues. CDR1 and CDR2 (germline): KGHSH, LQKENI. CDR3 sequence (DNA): TGTGCCAGCTCACCCTTAGCGAGCTCCTATAATTCACCCCTCCACTTT. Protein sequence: CASSPLASSYNSPLHF. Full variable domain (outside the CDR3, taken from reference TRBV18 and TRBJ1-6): NAGVMQNPRHLVRRRGQEARLRCSPMKGHSHVYWYRQLPEEGLKFMVYLQKENIIDESGMPKERFSAEFPKEGPSILRIQQVVRGDSAAYFCASSPLASSYNSPLHFGNGTRLTVT.

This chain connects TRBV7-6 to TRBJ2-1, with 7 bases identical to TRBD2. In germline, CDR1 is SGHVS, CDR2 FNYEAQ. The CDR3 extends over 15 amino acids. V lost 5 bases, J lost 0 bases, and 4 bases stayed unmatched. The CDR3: CASSTSASSYNEQFF. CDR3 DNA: TGTGCCAGCAGCACTAGCGCGAGCTCCTACAATGAGCAGTTCTTC.

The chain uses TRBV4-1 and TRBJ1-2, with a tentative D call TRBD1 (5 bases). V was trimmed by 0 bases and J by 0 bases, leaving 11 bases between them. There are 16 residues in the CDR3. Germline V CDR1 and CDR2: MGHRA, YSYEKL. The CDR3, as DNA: TGCGCCAGCAGCCAAGAATCCCCGACAGCTAACTATGGCTACACCTTC. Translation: CASSQESPTANYGYTF.

As DNA, the CDR3 is TGTGCCAGCGCCGGCGGGGGATACAATGAGCAGTTCTTC. This gives the protein CASAGGGYNEQFF. The chain has TRBV13 and TRBJ2-1, with 7 bases fitting TRBD2. This CDR3 spans 13 amino acids. V shed 8 bases, J shed 4 bases, and the junction held 5 bases outside the gene matches. Looked up from germline, CDR1 is PRHDT and CDR2 is FYEKMQ (reference sequence).

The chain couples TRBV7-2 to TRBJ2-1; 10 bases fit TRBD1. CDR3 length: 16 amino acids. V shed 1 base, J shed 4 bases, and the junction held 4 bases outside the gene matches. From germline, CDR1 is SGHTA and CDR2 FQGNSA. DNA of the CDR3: TGTGCCAGCAGCTTAGTCGGGACAGGGGCTTACAATGAGCAGTTCTTC. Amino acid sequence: CASSLVGTGAYNEQFF.

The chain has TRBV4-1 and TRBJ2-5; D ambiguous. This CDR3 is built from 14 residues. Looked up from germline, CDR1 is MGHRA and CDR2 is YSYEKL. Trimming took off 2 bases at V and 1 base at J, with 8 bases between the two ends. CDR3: CASSQFGPQETQYF. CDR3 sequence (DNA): TGCGCCAGCAGCCAATTTGGGCCCCAAGAGACCCAGTACTTC.

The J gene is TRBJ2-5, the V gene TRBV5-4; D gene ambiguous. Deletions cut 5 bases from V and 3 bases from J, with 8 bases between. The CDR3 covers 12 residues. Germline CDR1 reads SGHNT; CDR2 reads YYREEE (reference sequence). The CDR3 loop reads CASRNMKETQYF. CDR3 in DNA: TGTGCCAGCAGGAACATGAAAGAGACCCAGTACTTC. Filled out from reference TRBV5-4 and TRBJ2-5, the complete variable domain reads ETGVTQSPTHLIKTRGQQVTLRCSSQSGHNTVSWYQQALGQGPQFIFQYYREEENGRGNFPPRFSGLQFPNYSSELNVNALELDDSALYLCASRNMKETQYFGPGTRLLVL.

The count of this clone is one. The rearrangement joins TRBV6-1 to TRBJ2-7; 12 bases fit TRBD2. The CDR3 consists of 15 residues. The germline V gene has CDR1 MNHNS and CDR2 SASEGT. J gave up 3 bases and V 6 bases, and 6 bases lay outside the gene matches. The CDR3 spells CASSPLAGGLYEQYF. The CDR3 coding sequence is TGTGCCAGCAGCCCCCTAGCGGGAGGGCTCTACGAGCAGTACTTC.

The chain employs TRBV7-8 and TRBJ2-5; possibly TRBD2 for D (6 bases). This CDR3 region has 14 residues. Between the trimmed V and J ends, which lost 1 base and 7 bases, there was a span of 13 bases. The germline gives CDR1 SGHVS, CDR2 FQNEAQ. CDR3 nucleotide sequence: TGTGCCAGCAGCTTAGAGTCGGTGGGGGGGACCCAGTACTTC. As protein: CASSLESVGGTQYF.

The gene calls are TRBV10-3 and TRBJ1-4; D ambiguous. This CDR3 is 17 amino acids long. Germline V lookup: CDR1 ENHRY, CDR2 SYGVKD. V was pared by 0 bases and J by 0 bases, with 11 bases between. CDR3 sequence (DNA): TGTGCCATCAGTGAGTCGATTAGGACTGCAACTAATGAAAAACTGTTTTTT. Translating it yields CAISESIRTATNEKLFF.

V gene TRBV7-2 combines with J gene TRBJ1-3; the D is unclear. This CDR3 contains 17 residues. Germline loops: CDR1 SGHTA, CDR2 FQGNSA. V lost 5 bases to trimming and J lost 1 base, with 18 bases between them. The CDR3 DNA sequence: TGTGCCAGCAGCGGAGGGATACCGGTTCTTTCTGGAAACACCATATATTTT. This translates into CASSGGIPVLSGNTIYF.

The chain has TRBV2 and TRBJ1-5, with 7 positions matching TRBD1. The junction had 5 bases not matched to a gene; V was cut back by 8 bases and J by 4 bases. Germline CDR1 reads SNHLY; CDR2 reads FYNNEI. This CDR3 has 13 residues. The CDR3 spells CASLGQENQPQHF. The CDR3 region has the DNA TGTGCCAGCCTCGGACAGGAGAATCAGCCCCAGCATTTT.

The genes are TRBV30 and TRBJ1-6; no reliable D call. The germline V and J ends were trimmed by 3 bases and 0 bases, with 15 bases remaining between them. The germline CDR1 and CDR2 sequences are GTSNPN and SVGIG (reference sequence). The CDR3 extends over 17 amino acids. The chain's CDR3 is CAWRPPDRSSYNSPLHF. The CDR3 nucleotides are TGTGCCTGGAGACCCCCGGACCGGAGCTCCTATAATTCACCCCTCCACTTT. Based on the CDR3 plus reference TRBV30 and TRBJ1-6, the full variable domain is SQTIHQWPATLVQPVGSPLSLECTVEGTSNPNLYWYRQAAGRGLQLLFYSVGIGQISSEVPQNLSASRPQDRQFILSSKKLLLSDSGFYLCAWRPPDRSSYNSPLHFGNGTRLTVT.

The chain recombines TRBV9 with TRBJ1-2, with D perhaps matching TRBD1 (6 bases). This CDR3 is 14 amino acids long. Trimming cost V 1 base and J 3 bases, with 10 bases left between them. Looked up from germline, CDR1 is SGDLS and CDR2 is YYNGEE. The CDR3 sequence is CASSVIGGDYGYTF. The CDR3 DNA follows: TGTGCCAGCAGCGTAATAGGGGGTGACTATGGCTACACCTTC. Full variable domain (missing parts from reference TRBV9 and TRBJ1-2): DSGVTQTPKHLITATGQRVTLRCSPRSGDLSVYWYQQSLDQGLQFLIQYYNGEERAKGNILERFSAQQFPDLHSELNLSSLELGDSALYFCASSVIGGDYGYTFGSGTRLTVV.

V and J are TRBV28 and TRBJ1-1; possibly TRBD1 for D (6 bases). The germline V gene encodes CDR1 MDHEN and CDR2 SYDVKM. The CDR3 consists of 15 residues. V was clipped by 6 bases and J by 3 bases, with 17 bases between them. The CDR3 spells CASSLLTGTHTEAFF. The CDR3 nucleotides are TGTGCCAGCAGCCTTCTTACGGGGACACACACTGAAGCTTTCTTT.